What follows are 27 T cell receptor beta chains derived from one specimen sequenced in a study of blood T cell repertoires in COVID-19. The method was immunoSEQ multiplex PCR; TCRdb's version includes in-frame clones alone and lacks a portion of them. The sample consists of about 210,000 clones, 85% of them appearing once. Sequencing was carried out using peripheral blood. The receptors derive from a woman older than 75 with acute or convalescent COVID-19.

The V gene is TRBV2, the J gene TRBJ2-1; 10 bases line up with TRBD2. Losses at the gene ends were 6 bases for V and 5 bases for J; bases not matched to a gene: 4. Germline CDR1 reads SNHLY; CDR2 reads FYNNEI. CDR3 size: 14 residues. The DNA of the CDR3 is TGTGCCAGCAGCGGGACTAGCGAGAACAATGAGCAGTTCTTC. Encoded protein: CASSGTSENNEQFF.

This rearrangement joins TRBV18 to TRBJ1-6; D is unclear. V was shortened by 3 bases and J by 0 bases, with 21 bases between the two germline ends. Germline loops: CDR1 KGHSH, CDR2 LQKENI. This CDR3 has 20 residues. CDR3 loop: CASSPRVEHPQSSYNSPLHF. As DNA, the CDR3 is TGTGCCAGCTCACCTCGGGTAGAACACCCCCAGAGCTCCTATAATTCACCCCTCCACTTT.

J is TRBJ2-7 and V is TRBV9; 14 bases align to TRBD2. This CDR3 contains 15 residues. J lost 6 bases, V lost 3 bases, and 5 bases had no gene match. In germline, CDR1 is SGDLS, CDR2 YYNGEE. The CDR3, as DNA: TGTGCCAGCAGCGCCGGGACTAGCGGGAGAGGCGAGCAGTACTTC. Protein product: CASSAGTSGRGEQYF.

This clone was found once. V and J are TRBV5-1 and TRBJ2-6; 7 positions match TRBD1. This CDR3 is 19 amino acids long. Germline CDR1 and CDR2: SGHRS and YFSETQ. Trimming removed 3 bases from V and 0 bases from J; junction bases left unmatched: 12. The CDR3 here is CASSSPPGQPHSGANVLTF. CDR3 nucleotides: TGCGCCAGCAGCTCGCCCCCGGGACAGCCCCACTCTGGGGCCAACGTCCTGACTTTC.

This chain joins TRBV5-6 and TRBJ1-2, with D unresolved. Germline V gene data show CDR1 as SGHDT and CDR2 as YYEEEE. Deletions cut 4 bases from V and 6 bases from J, with 19 bases between. This CDR3 is 15 amino acids long. In nucleotides, the CDR3 is TGTGCCAGCAGCCGCGAAACGTACGGTTTGGATGGCTACACCTTC. It translates to CASSRETYGLDGYTF.

J is TRBJ1-1 and V is TRBV29-1, with D possibly matching TRBD1 (5 bases). Germline CDR1 SQVTM, CDR2 ANQGSEA. Trimming cost V 5 bases and J 3 bases, with 13 bases left between them. The CDR3 covers 13 residues. CDR3 region: CSVTDSKDTEAFF. CDR3 nucleotides: TGCAGCGTTACCGACAGTAAGGACACTGAAGCTTTCTTT.

CDR3 amino acids: CARNLSGQKNTEAFF. The CDR3 nucleotides are TGTGCCAGAAACCTATCGGGACAGAAGAACACTGAAGCTTTCTTT. V gene TRBV21-1 combines with J gene TRBJ1-1; the table gives TRBD1 as D, unverified against the DNA. TRBV21-1 is a recognized pseudogene. The CDR3 sequence is 15 residues long.

Worth noting for this clone: Other DNA sequences from this sample encode an identical CDR3 as well. This chain joins TRBV7-2 and TRBJ2-5; 8 nucleotides match TRBD1. After removal of 2 bases from V and 2 bases from J, the junction contained 1 base not matched to a gene. The CDR3 spans 14 residues. Germline V gene sequence: CDR1 SGHTA, CDR2 FQGNSA. This CDR3 is CASSLRTGQETQYF. In nucleotides, the CDR3 is TGTGCCAGCAGCTTACGGACAGGGCAAGAGACCCAGTACTTC. Using reference TRBV7-2 and TRBJ2-5 for the parts outside the CDR3, the full variable domain is GAGVSQSPSNKVTEKGKDVELRCDPISGHTALYWYRQSLGQGLEFLIYFQGNSAPDKSGLPSDRFSAERTGGSVSTLTIQRTQQEDSAVYLCASSLRTGQETQYFGPGTRLLVL.

CDR3 amino acids: CASSYTEAGTYGYTF. CDR3 nucleotide sequence: TGTGCCAGCAGTTACACCGAAGCAGGAACCTATGGCTACACCTTC. The chain recombines TRBV6-6 with TRBJ1-2; D is undetermined. The V gene lost 2 bases and the J gene lost 4 bases, with 14 bases spanning the gap. The CDR3 spans 15 residues. CDR1 is MNHNY and CDR2 is SVGAGI in the germline V gene (reference sequence).

The V gene is TRBV3-1 (or the pseudogene TRBV3-2), the J gene TRBJ2-2, with a tentative D call TRBD1 (5 bases). CDR3 length: 13 amino acids. V was pared by 3 bases and J by 9 bases, with 11 bases between. Germline loops: CDR1 LGHDT, CDR2 YNNKEL (reference sequence). The CDR3 DNA follows: TGTGCCAGCAGCCACTCAGGGCCCCGGGAGCTGTTTTTT. Translation: CASSHSGPRELFF.

The sample holds a few counts of this clone. V usage is TRBV5-6 and J usage is TRBJ2-1; D perhaps matches TRBD2 (6 bases). The CDR3 is 15 amino acids. The V and J ends lost 0 bases and 4 bases respectively, with 11 bases between them. The germline V gene has CDR1 SGHDT and CDR2 YYEEEE. In nucleotides, the CDR3 is TGTGCCAGCAGCTTGGATCGGAGGGATTACAATGAGCAGTTCTTC. Amino acid sequence: CASSLDRRDYNEQFF.

The chain employs TRBV4-1 and TRBJ1-1, with no clear D. Germline-derived CDR1 and CDR2 are MGHRA and YSYEKL. The CDR3 has 12 amino acids. The germline V and J ends were trimmed by 0 bases and 10 bases, with 9 bases remaining between them. The DNA for the CDR3 is TGCGCCAGCAGCCAAGAAGCCTCCGGAGCTTTCTTT. Its translation: CASSQEASGAFF.

V usage is TRBV19 and J usage is TRBJ1-1, with TRBD1 matching over 7 bases. Trimming took 6 bases from V and 2 from J; bases not matched to a gene: 9. CDR1 is LNHDA, CDR2 SQIVND, per germline (reference sequence). The CDR3 covers 15 residues. CDR3 sequence: CASSLTGTANTEAFF. In DNA form, the CDR3 reads TGTGCCAGTAGCCTCACCGGGACAGCTAACACTGAAGCTTTCTTT. The full variable domain, its missing parts supplied by reference TRBV19 and TRBJ1-1, is DGGITQSPKYLFRKEGQNVTLSCEQNLNHDAMYWYRQDPGQGLRLIYYSQIVNDFQKGDIAEGYSVSREKKESFPLTVTSAQKNPTAFYLCASSLTGTANTEAFFGQGTRLTVV.

The chain uses TRBV28 and TRBJ1-6; a weak D match, TRBD1 (5 bases). The CDR3 loop spans 15 amino acids. CDR1 is MDHEN, CDR2 SYDVKM, per germline. Trimming took off 6 bases at V and 9 bases at J, with 18 bases between the two ends. For the CDR3, the DNA is TGTGCCAGCAGACTGGGACGGGGGGGAGGTTCACCCCTCCACTTT. Protein: CASRLGRGGGSPLHF.

Only a few counts were recorded for this clone. V gene TRBV29-1 combines with J gene TRBJ2-7; TRBD2 aligns across 10 bases. J gave up 1 base and V 6 bases, and 3 bases lay outside the gene matches. The CDR3 contains 13 residues. Germline V gives CDR1 SQVTM, CDR2 ANQGSEA. CDR3 nucleotide sequence: TGCAGCGTAAAGCGGGAGGGGTCCTACGAGCAGTACTTC. Amino acids: CSVKREGSYEQYF.

The chain has TRBV28 and TRBJ1-3; 12 bases fit TRBD1. This CDR3 has 16 amino acids. V gave up 6 bases and J gave up 5 bases; unmatched junction bases: 8. Germline values: CDR1 MDHEN, CDR2 SYDVKM. The CDR3 bases are TGTGCCAGCAGCTACCCCGGGACAGGGGGCAGAAACACCATATATTTT. It is translated as CASSYPGTGGRNTIYF.

The chain combines TRBV4-1 with TRBJ1-1, with TRBD1 as a possible D gene (5 bases). In germline, CDR1 is MGHRA, CDR2 YSYEKL. The CDR3 sequence is 16 residues long. V was cut by 0 bases and J by 7 bases, with 18 bases left in between. CDR3 sequence: CASSQEGKGRIFEAFF. CDR3 coding DNA: TGCGCCAGCAGCCAAGAGGGCAAGGGGAGGATTTTTGAAGCTTTCTTT.

A few counts support this clone. The chain joins TRBV7-2 to TRBJ2-7; 8 nucleotides agree with TRBD1. CDR3 length: 15 residues. Per germline, CDR1 SGHTA and CDR2 FQGNSA. With V trimmed by 5 bases and J by 2 bases, 8 bases remained unmatched. Here the CDR3 reads CASSTGQGRTYEQYF. The CDR3 nucleotides are TGTGCCAGCAGCACAGGACAGGGACGGACCTACGAGCAGTACTTC. Combining the CDR3 with reference TRBV7-2 and TRBJ2-7 gives the whole variable domain GAGVSQSPSNKVTEKGKDVELRCDPISGHTALYWYRQSLGQGLEFLIYFQGNSAPDKSGLPSDRFSAERTGGSVSTLTIQRTQQEDSAVYLCASSTGQGRTYEQYFGPGTRLTVT.

CDR3 amino acids: CASSRTGYNEQFF. For the CDR3, the DNA is TGTGCCAGCAGCCGGACAGGTTACAATGAGCAGTTCTTC. The V call is TRBV7-6, the J call TRBJ2-1; 7 bases match TRBD1. J gave up 4 bases and V 5 bases, and 2 bases lay outside the gene matches. This CDR3 contains 13 residues. Germline assignment: CDR1 SGHVS and CDR2 FNYEAQ. Combining the CDR3 with reference TRBV7-6 and TRBJ2-1 gives the whole variable domain GAGVSQSPRYKVTKRGQDVALRCDPISGHVSLYWYRQALGQGPEFLTYFNYEAQQDKSGLPNDRFSAERPEGSISTLTIQRTEQRDSAMYRCASSRTGYNEQFFGPGTRLTVL.

This rearrangement joins TRBV5-1 to TRBJ2-5, with no clear D. This CDR3 is built from 12 residues. V was pared by 4 bases and J by 4 bases, with 8 bases between. Germline CDR1 reads SGHRS; CDR2 reads YFSETQ. The CDR3 DNA is TGCGCCAGCAGCGCGACTGGAGAGACCCAGTACTTC. Amino acid sequence: CASSATGETQYF.

This chain connects TRBV30 to TRBJ1-5, with unresolved D. Trimming left V 1 base short and J 10 bases short, with 14 bases between. Germline V CDR1 and CDR2: GTSNPN, SVGIG (reference sequence). This CDR3 comprises 13 residues. The CDR3 loop reads CAWSAGAEVPQHF. CDR3 DNA: TGTGCCTGGAGTGCTGGTGCAGAGGTACCCCAGCATTTT.

V gene TRBV18 combines with J gene TRBJ2-7, with 9 bases fitting TRBD2. V shed 6 bases, J shed 3 bases, and the junction held 6 bases outside the gene matches. The CDR3 length is 14 residues. Per germline, CDR1 KGHSH and CDR2 LQKENI. The DNA for the CDR3 is TGTGCCAGCTCCCTTGCGACTAGCGGCTACGAGCAGTACTTC. It specifies CASSLATSGYEQYF.

In this sample, this clone turned up once. The V call is TRBV19, the J call TRBJ2-3, with D possibly being TRBD1 (6 bases). Per the germline V gene, CDR1 is LNHDA and CDR2 is SQIVND (reference sequence). V was pared by 3 bases and J by 1 base, with 11 bases between. CDR3 length: 15 residues. The CDR3 region has the DNA TGTGCCAGTAGTATCATAGGGGGTCGCACAGATACGCAGTATTTT. Translation gives CASSIIGGRTDTQYF.

V is TRBV6-2 or TRBV6-3 and J is TRBJ2-7; 8 positions match TRBD1. After removal of 5 bases from V and 3 bases from J, the junction contained 12 bases not matched to a gene. CDR3 length: 16 residues. CDR1 is MNHEY, CDR2 SVGEGT, per germline. Here the CDR3 DNA reads TGTGCCAGCAGTGTCGTGGGGACAGGCCTCTACTACGAGCAGTACTTC. As protein: CASSVVGTGLYYEQYF.

The rearrangement uses TRBV9 and TRBJ1-2, with TRBD1 matching 8 bases. The CDR3 has 14 amino acids. Germline V lookup: CDR1 SGDLS, CDR2 YYNGEE. The V and J ends lost 4 bases and 2 bases, in that order; junction bases with no gene match: 4. The CDR3 DNA sequence: TGTGCCAGCAGCCCCGGACAGGGCAACTATGGCTACACCTTC. Encoded protein: CASSPGQGNYGYTF.

The chain carries TRBV4-1 and TRBJ1-5; tentative D call: TRBD1 (5 bases). Trimming took off 1 base at V and 2 bases at J, with 9 bases between the two ends. The CDR3 spans 15 residues. Germline assignment: CDR1 MGHRA and CDR2 YSYEKL. CDR3 sequence reads: CASSQARGGNQPQHF. DNA of the CDR3: TGCGCCAGCAGCCAAGCCCGGGGGGGCAATCAGCCCCAGCATTTT.

The CDR3 DNA follows: TGCGCCAGCAGCTTGGAAAGCATGAACACTGAAGCTTTCTTT. This translates into CASSLESMNTEAFF. The chain recombines TRBV5-1 with TRBJ1-1; D remains unclear. This CDR3 is 14 amino acids long. The germline V gene has CDR1 SGHRS and CDR2 YFSETQ. V was clipped by 0 bases and J by 0 bases, with 6 bases between them. Full variable domain (rest looked up from reference TRBV5-1 and TRBJ1-1): KAGVTQTPRYLIKTRGQQVTLSCSPISGHRSVSWYQQTPGQGLQFLFEYFSETQRNKGNFPGRFSGRQFSNSRSEMNVSTLELGDSALYLCASSLESMNTEAFFGQGTRLTVV.